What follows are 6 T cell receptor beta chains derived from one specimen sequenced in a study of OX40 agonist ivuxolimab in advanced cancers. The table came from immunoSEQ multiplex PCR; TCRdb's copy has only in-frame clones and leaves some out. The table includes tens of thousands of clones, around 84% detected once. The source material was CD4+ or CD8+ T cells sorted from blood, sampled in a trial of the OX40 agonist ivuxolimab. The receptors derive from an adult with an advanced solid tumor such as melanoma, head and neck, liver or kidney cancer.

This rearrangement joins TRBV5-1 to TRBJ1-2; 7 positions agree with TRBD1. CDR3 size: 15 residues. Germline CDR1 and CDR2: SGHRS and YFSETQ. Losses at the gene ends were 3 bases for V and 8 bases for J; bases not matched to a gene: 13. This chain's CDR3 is CASSWGDSTFGGYTF. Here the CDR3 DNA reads TGCGCCAGCAGCTGGGGGGACAGCACCTTCGGGGGCTACACCTTC.

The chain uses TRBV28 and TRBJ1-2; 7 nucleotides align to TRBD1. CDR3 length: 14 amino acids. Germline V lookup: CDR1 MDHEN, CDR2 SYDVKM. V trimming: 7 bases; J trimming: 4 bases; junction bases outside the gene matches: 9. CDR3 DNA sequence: TGTGCCAGCACACGATCACAGGGGTTCTATGGCTACACCTTC. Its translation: CASTRSQGFYGYTF.

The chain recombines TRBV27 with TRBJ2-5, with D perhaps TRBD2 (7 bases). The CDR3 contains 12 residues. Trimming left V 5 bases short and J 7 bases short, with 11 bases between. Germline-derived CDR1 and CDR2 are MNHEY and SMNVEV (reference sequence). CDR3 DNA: TGTGCCAGCAGTAGGGGGGGAGGGACCCAGTACTTC. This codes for CASSRGGGTQYF.

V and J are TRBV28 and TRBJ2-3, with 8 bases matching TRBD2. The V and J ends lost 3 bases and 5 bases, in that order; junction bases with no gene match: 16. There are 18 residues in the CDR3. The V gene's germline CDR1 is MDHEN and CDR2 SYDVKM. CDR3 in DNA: TGTGCCAGCAGTTTCTTGCTGGCGGGAGGATTCAAGGGAGATACGCAGTATTTT. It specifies CASSFLLAGGFKGDTQYF.

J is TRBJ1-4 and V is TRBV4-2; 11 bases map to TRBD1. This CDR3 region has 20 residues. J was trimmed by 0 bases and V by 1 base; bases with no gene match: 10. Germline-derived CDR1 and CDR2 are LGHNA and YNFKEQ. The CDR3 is CASSQVSGTGGSATNEKLFF. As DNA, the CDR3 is TGTGCCAGCAGCCAAGTGTCGGGGACAGGGGGGTCTGCAACTAATGAAAAACTGTTTTTT.

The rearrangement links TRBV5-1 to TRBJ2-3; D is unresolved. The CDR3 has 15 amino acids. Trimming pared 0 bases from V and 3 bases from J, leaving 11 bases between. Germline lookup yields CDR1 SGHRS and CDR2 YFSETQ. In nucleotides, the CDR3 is TGCGCCAGCAGCTTGGGGACGGCTGCAACAGATACGCAGTATTTT. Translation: CASSLGTAATDTQYF.